Sequencing of this T cell receptor (beta chain) was carried out in a study of OX40 agonist ivuxolimab in advanced cancers. Study summary: Patient treatment consisted of intravenous ivuxolimab administration every 2 weeks at 0.01 to 10 mg/kg. Enrolled patients in dose escalation had cancers that were hepatocellular carcinoma, melanoma, renal cell or head and neck cancer. The study's findings and limits: The antigens recognized by the expanded peripheral T cells, that is their antigen specificity, were not determined. By week 6 at 0.1 to 3.0 mg/kg, blood CD4+ and CD8+ T cells had expanded clonally.

The assay was immunoSEQ multiplex PCR, and TCRdb's table has in-frame clones only and misses some. In the table there are some 81,000 clones, 80% to 90% of which are singletons. The germline V and J ends were trimmed by 5 bases and 12 bases, with 20 bases remaining between them. The germline V gene has CDR1 MNHEY and CDR2 SVGAGI. The CDR3 runs 14 residues. Note on this clone: Its antigen is currently unknown.

This sequence was found in an adult with an advanced solid tumor such as melanoma, head and neck, liver or kidney cancer. The sample was CD4+ or CD8+ T cells sorted from blood, taken in a trial of the OX40 agonist ivuxolimab. V and J are TRBV6-5 and TRBJ1-5; tentative D call: TRBD1 (5 bases). In nucleotides, the CDR3 is TGTGCCAGCAGTGATAGCTTTAGGGGAACTTTCCAGCATTTT. Translating gives CASSDSFRGTFQHF.